These 32 T cell receptor beta chains share one sample of origin, sequenced in a study of blood T cell repertoires in COVID-19. Generated by immunoSEQ multiplex PCR, the TCRdb table keeps only in-frame clones and is missing some. In the table there are fewer than 200,000 clones, roughly 82% of which are singletons. The sequenced material came from PBMCs or T cells enriched from blood (not recorded which). The source is a woman aged 55-69 years with acute COVID-19.

The genes are TRBV24-1 and TRBJ1-1; 7 bases align to TRBD1. V lost 7 bases, J lost 5 bases, and 3 bases stayed unmatched. The CDR3 consists of 12 residues. Germline values: CDR1 KGHDR, CDR2 SFDVKD. The CDR3 DNA sequence: TGTGCCACCAGCTCGACAGGGACTGAAGCTTTCTTT. It encodes CATSSTGTEAFF.

The rearrangement links TRBV14 to TRBJ1-6; 8 nucleotides line up with TRBD1. Germline V lookup: CDR1 SGHDN, CDR2 FVKESK. V gave up 2 bases and J gave up 7 bases; unmatched junction bases: 4. This CDR3 contains 15 residues. The DNA for the CDR3 is TGTGCCAGCAGCCAACAGGGGGCCCGGAATTCACCCCTCCACTTT. This gives the protein CASSQQGARNSPLHF.

The J gene is TRBJ2-5, the V gene TRBV10-3, with D possibly matching TRBD2 (5 bases). Germline V gives CDR1 ENHRY, CDR2 SYGVKD. Trimming took 5 bases from V and 6 from J, leaving 13 bases between them. This CDR3 contains 13 residues. The CDR3 sequence is CAISKADQQTQYF. The CDR3 region has the DNA TGTGCCATCAGTAAAGCGGACCAGCAGACCCAGTACTTC.

The chain links TRBV4-3 to TRBJ2-1; 13 bases agree with TRBD2. This CDR3 region has 16 residues. V was clipped by 4 bases and J by 3 bases; unmatched bases: 3. Germline-derived CDR1 and CDR2 are LGHNA and YSLEER. The CDR3 sequence is CASSRGLAGVYNEQFF. For the CDR3, the DNA is TGCGCCAGCAGCCGCGGACTAGCGGGAGTCTACAATGAGCAGTTCTTC.

There are a few counts of this clone. The V call is TRBV4-2, the J call TRBJ1-4; 9 bases match TRBD1. The V and J ends lost 5 bases and 8 bases, in that order; junction bases with no gene match: 12. This CDR3 is 16 amino acids long. Germline CDR1 LGHNA, CDR2 YNFKEQ. The CDR3 region has the DNA TGTGCCAGCAGCAATAAACCGGGACAGGGAGGGGAAAAACTGTTTTTT. Translation gives CASSNKPGQGGEKLFF.

The chain couples TRBV11-2 to TRBJ2-7; 8 bases line up with TRBD2. CDR3 length: 15 residues. Germline V gene sequence: CDR1 SGHAT, CDR2 FQNNGV. With 0 bases clipped from V and 2 bases from J, the junction kept 3 bases outside the gene matches. CDR3 sequence reads: CASSLERGVTYEQYV. The CDR3 DNA follows: TGTGCCAGCAGCTTAGAGCGGGGGGTTACCTACGAGCAGTACGTC.

As DNA, the CDR3 is TGTGCCAGCAGTGACTGGGGGGGGTTCACAGATACGCAGTATTTT. It codes for CASSDWGGFTDTQYF. The V call is TRBV2, the J call TRBJ2-3, with 7 bases that match TRBD2. The V gene end was trimmed by 3 bases and the J gene end by 2 bases; junction bases not matched to a gene: 5. The CDR3 runs 15 residues. Germline CDR1 SNHLY, CDR2 FYNNEI.

This clone was counted a few times. This chain links TRBV19 with TRBJ1-3; no clear D. This CDR3 is built from 14 residues. Germline V CDR1 and CDR2: LNHDA, SQIVND (reference sequence). V lost 3 bases and J 3 bases, leaving 9 bases between the germline ends. In DNA form, the CDR3 reads TGTGCCAGTAGTATCGCGGGTTATGGAAACACCATATATTTT. Translating it yields CASSIAGYGNTIYF. Supplemented by reference TRBV19 and TRBJ1-3, the full variable domain reads DGGITQSPKYLFRKEGQNVTLSCEQNLNHDAMYWYRQDPGQGLRLIYYSQIVNDFQKGDIAEGYSVSREKKESFPLTVTSAQKNPTAFYLCASSIAGYGNTIYFGEGSWLTVV.

This chain uses TRBV5-5 with TRBJ1-3, with TRBD1 matching 7 bases. The CDR3 is 14 residues long. The V and J ends lost 1 base and 7 bases, in that order; junction bases with no gene match: 5. CDR1 and CDR2 (germline): SGHKS, YYEKEE (reference sequence). CDR3 region: CASSLQGVWNTIYF. CDR3 nucleotide sequence: TGTGCCAGCAGCTTGCAGGGGGTGTGGAACACCATATATTTT.

The rearrangement uses TRBV7-2 and TRBJ1-5; no reliable D call. Germline assignment: CDR1 SGHTA and CDR2 FQGNSA. This CDR3 is built from 13 residues. V was trimmed by 5 bases and J by 3 bases, leaving 8 bases between them. The CDR3 spells CASSPGNNQPQHF. CDR3 sequence (DNA): TGTGCCAGCAGCCCCGGGAACAATCAGCCCCAGCATTTT.

The rearrangement joins TRBV11-2 to TRBJ1-3, with 7 bases identical to TRBD1. The CDR3 contains 16 residues. The germline gives CDR1 SGHAT, CDR2 FQNNGV. Trimming took 4 bases from V and 2 from J; bases not matched to a gene: 8. The CDR3: CASSSIRGYTGNTIYF. Written as DNA, the CDR3 is TGTGCCAGCAGCTCCATCAGGGGGTACACTGGAAACACCATATATTTT. The full variable domain, its missing parts supplied by reference TRBV11-2 and TRBJ1-3, is EAGVAQSPRYKIIEKRQSVAFWCNPISGHATLYWYQQILGQGPKLLIQFQNNGVVDDSQLPKDRFSAERLKGVDSTLKIQPAKLEDSAVYLCASSSIRGYTGNTIYFGEGSWLTVV.

The rearrangement links TRBV24-1 to TRBJ1-5; unclear D gene. V was cut by 2 bases and J by 5 bases, with 6 bases left in between. The CDR3 extends over 13 amino acids. The germline gives CDR1 KGHDR, CDR2 SFDVKD. CDR3 in DNA: TGTGCCACCAGTGATTCCATTTATCAGCCCCAGCATTTT. As protein: CATSDSIYQPQHF.

This chain connects TRBV19 to TRBJ1-5; a possible D gene is TRBD1 (5 bases). This CDR3 has 15 amino acids. V was cut by 6 bases and J by 1 base, with 13 bases left in between. Germline V gene sequence: CDR1 LNHDA, CDR2 SQIVND (reference sequence). This CDR3 is CASSPPGNSNQPQHF. CDR3 bases: TGTGCCAGTAGCCCCCCAGGGAACAGCAATCAGCCCCAGCATTTT.

J is TRBJ1-2 and V is TRBV3-1 (or the pseudogene TRBV3-2), with 10 bases aligning to TRBD1. Germline V gene data show CDR1 as LGHDT and CDR2 as YNNKEL (reference sequence). This CDR3 spans 18 amino acids. The ends lost 0 bases at V and 0 bases at J; junction bases unmatched: 7. The DNA for the CDR3 is TGTGCCAGCAGCCAAGATTGGGACAGGGGCCCTGCTAACTATGGCTACACCTTC. This encodes CASSQDWDRGPANYGYTF.

The V and J genes are TRBV6-5 and TRBJ1-2; 7 bases map to TRBD1. CDR1 and CDR2 from the germline V gene are MNHEY and SVGAGI. The junction had 14 bases not matched to a gene; V was cut back by 2 bases and J by 8 bases. This CDR3 has 16 amino acids. The CDR3, as DNA: TGTGCCAGCAGTTACGTCCTCACAGGGGCGGTAAAGGGCTACACCTTC. Translated, it gives CASSYVLTGAVKGYTF.

The rearrangement uses TRBV15 and TRBJ2-5; TRBD2 matches 10 bases. Looked up from germline, CDR1 is LNHNV and CDR2 is YYDKDF (reference sequence). This CDR3 is built from 16 residues. V was clipped by 1 base and J by 4 bases; unmatched bases: 6. CDR3: CATSRAASGSRETQYF. In nucleotides, the CDR3 is TGTGCCACCAGCAGAGCAGCTAGCGGGAGCCGAGAGACCCAGTACTTC.

This clone was seen just once. J is TRBJ2-6 and V is TRBV5-1; TRBD1 aligns across 8 bases. Germline lookup yields CDR1 SGHRS and CDR2 YFSETQ. Trimming cost V 1 base and J 1 base; bases outside gene matches: 10. This CDR3 has 19 residues. The CDR3, as DNA: TGCGCCAGCAGCTTGTGGGCGACAGGGACAGGATCTGGGGCCAACGTCCTGACTTTC. It is translated as CASSLWATGTGSGANVLTF.

V is TRBV24-1 and J is TRBJ1-1, with 9 nucleotides matching TRBD1. The CDR3 totals 14 residues. With V trimmed by 7 bases and J by 4 bases, 6 bases remained unmatched. The germline CDR1 and CDR2 sequences are KGHDR and SFDVKD. CDR3 sequence (DNA): TGTGCCACCAGCCTCGGACAGGGGAGCACTGAAGCTTTCTTT. Its protein product is CATSLGQGSTEAFF.

The CDR3 loop is CASSQERLAEKLFF. The CDR3 coding sequence is TGCGCCAGCAGCCAAGAAAGGTTAGCAGAAAAACTGTTTTTT. The rearrangement links TRBV4-3 to TRBJ1-4; D unclear. Per the germline V gene, CDR1 is LGHNA and CDR2 is YSLEER. The CDR3 totals 14 residues. The V gene lost 0 bases and the J gene lost 8 bases, with 10 bases spanning the gap.

The V and J genes are TRBV7-2 and TRBJ1-2; TRBD1 aligns across 7 bases. The CDR3 contains 14 residues. Germline V gene sequence: CDR1 SGHTA, CDR2 FQGNSA. J was trimmed by 8 bases and V by 3 bases; bases with no gene match: 9. CDR3 residues: CASSFFTGAEGYTF. In DNA, the CDR3 is TGTGCCAGCAGCTTTTTTACAGGGGCGGAGGGCTACACCTTC.

A single count supports this clone. The chain carries TRBV18 and TRBJ1-1; D gene uncertain. Trimming took off 0 bases at V and 4 bases at J, with 9 bases between the two ends. The CDR3 contains 14 residues. Per the germline V gene, CDR1 is KGHSH and CDR2 is LQKENI. The CDR3: CASSPPQAGTEAFF. The CDR3 DNA reads as TGTGCCAGCTCACCACCTCAGGCCGGCACTGAAGCTTTCTTT.

The chain is built from TRBV3-1 (or the pseudogene TRBV3-2) and TRBJ2-3, with D unclear. V lost 0 bases to trimming and J lost 2 bases, with 9 bases between them. Per germline, CDR1 LGHDT and CDR2 YNNKEL (reference sequence). This CDR3 region has 15 residues. The CDR3, as DNA: TGTGCCAGCAGCCAAGATCCACAGCCCACAGATACGCAGTATTTT. Amino acids: CASSQDPQPTDTQYF.

This chain connects TRBV7-8 to TRBJ1-4; D remains ambiguous. The germline V gene encodes CDR1 SGHVS and CDR2 FQNEAQ. The CDR3 runs to 16 residues. The ends were cut back, 1 base at V and 3 bases at J, with 12 bases in the middle. The CDR3 DNA sequence: TGTGCCAGCAGCTTAGGAAGGAGGGTGGCTAATGAAAAACTGTTTTTT. It yields the protein CASSLGRRVANEKLFF. The whole variable domain, remainder taken from reference TRBV7-8 and TRBJ1-4, is GAGVSQSPRYKVAKRGQDVALRCDPISGHVSLFWYQQALGQGPEFLTYFQNEAQLDKSGLPSDRFFAERPEGSVSTLKIQRTQQEDSAVYLCASSLGRRVANEKLFFGSGTQLSVL.

In its sample, this clone was seen once. The rearrangement links TRBV6-9 to TRBJ1-5; the match to TRBD1 covers 7 bases. There are 13 residues in the CDR3. J lost 8 bases, V lost 3 bases, and 4 bases had no gene match. Germline V gives CDR1 MNHGY, CDR2 SVAAGI. Written as DNA, the CDR3 is TGTGCCAGCAGTTACGACAGGGCCAAGCCCCAGCATTTT. Translation: CASSYDRAKPQHF.

V gene TRBV11-2 combines with J gene TRBJ2-3, with D possibly being TRBD2 (5 bases). The CDR3 runs 15 residues. The V end lost 8 bases, the J end lost 9 bases, and 24 bases lay between the germline ends. Germline loops: CDR1 SGHAT, CDR2 FQNNGV. The CDR3: CASGKRVDPSETQYF. CDR3 nucleotide sequence: TGTGCCAGCGGGAAGAGGGTGGACCCCTCGGAGACGCAGTATTTT.

This sequence joins TRBV4-3 and TRBJ1-2; D gene unclear. This CDR3 is built from 15 residues. Germline lookup yields CDR1 LGHNA and CDR2 YSLEER. Between the trimmed V and J ends, which lost 0 bases and 0 bases, there was a span of 8 bases. The CDR3 nucleotides are TGCGCCAGCAGCCAAGATTACGGTACTAACTATGGCTACACCTTC. It codes for CASSQDYGTNYGYTF.

The J gene is TRBJ2-3, the V gene TRBV9; the D is unclear. The CDR3 consists of 15 residues. Trimming cost V 4 bases and J 2 bases, with 14 bases left between them. In germline, CDR1 is SGDLS, CDR2 YYNGEE. The CDR3 protein is CASSPPFGVTDTQYF. The CDR3 bases are TGTGCCAGCAGCCCCCCGTTCGGAGTCACAGATACGCAGTATTTT.

This chain connects TRBV7-2 to TRBJ1-5, with a tentative D call TRBD1 (6 bases). V lost 5 bases to trimming and J lost 2 bases, with 13 bases between them. The CDR3 contains 15 residues. Germline CDR1 is SGHTA and CDR2 is FQGNSA. The CDR3 DNA sequence: TGTGCCAGCAGCCTAACAGGGATCGGCAATCAGCCCCAGCATTTT. This sequence encodes CASSLTGIGNQPQHF.

The V and J genes are TRBV5-1 and TRBJ2-5; 10 bases are shared with TRBD1. Germline CDR1 reads SGHRS; CDR2 reads YFSETQ. The CDR3 is 14 amino acids. The V segment lost 3 bases and the J segment 3 bases; nucleotides outside the gene matches: 2. In nucleotides, the CDR3 is TGCGCCAGCAGCTCGGGGACAGGGGAAGAGACCCAGTACTTC. This sequence encodes CASSSGTGEETQYF.

The chain joins TRBV6-5 to TRBJ2-3, with TRBD1 as a possible D gene (5 bases). Trimming took 2 bases from V and 7 from J, leaving 13 bases between them. The germline V gene encodes CDR1 MNHEY and CDR2 SVGAGI. The CDR3 runs 14 residues. The CDR3 spells CASSYQGVGYTQYF. The CDR3 coding sequence is TGTGCCAGCAGTTACCAGGGTGTCGGGTATACGCAGTATTTT.

This clone was picked up one time. This chain joins TRBV4-3 and TRBJ2-3; 8 bases align to TRBD2. The germline V gene has CDR1 LGHNA and CDR2 YSLEER. The CDR3 is 16 amino acids. V lost 4 bases to trimming and J lost 2 bases; unmatched junction nucleotides: 8. CDR3 DNA sequence: TGCGCCAGCAGCCGAGAAGCGGGGGCCTTCACAGATACGCAGTATTTT. It translates to CASSREAGAFTDTQYF.

This chain uses TRBV7-9 with TRBJ2-1; 16 bases are shared with TRBD2. The CDR3 has 15 residues. J was trimmed by 9 bases and V by 3 bases; bases with no gene match: 2. Per the germline V gene, CDR1 is SEHNR and CDR2 is FQNEAQ (reference sequence). CDR3 in amino acids: CASSLGLAGGSEQFF. CDR3 nucleotides: TGTGCCAGCAGCTTGGGACTAGCGGGGGGGAGTGAGCAGTTCTTC.